A single T cell receptor (beta chain) is shown here with its context. The data are from a study of blood T cell repertoires in COVID-19. Study background: Some COVID-19 samples were acute and others convalescent; all came from the United States, Italy and Spain. T cells, B-cell-depleted T cells, or PBMCs supplied cDNA or gDNA.

Original data processing: For nucleated cells, counts were estimated from reference gene primer amplification. Sequencing was performed with immunoSEQ multiplex PCR; in TCRdb, only in-frame clones are kept and a portion is missing. V, J and clone size were drawn from that table, and D and trimming were deduced from the DNA. The sample records about 88,000 clones, roughly nine tenths being singletons. This receptor was taken from a man in his 60s with acute or convalescent COVID-19. The specimen sequenced was peripheral blood.

The CDR3 DNA follows: TGTGCCAGCAAAACAGGGGGCTCAGAGACCCAGTACTTC. This gives the protein CASKTGGSETQYF. The chain recombines TRBV6-5 with TRBJ2-5; 9 nucleotides line up with TRBD1. Trimming cost V 7 bases and J 4 bases; bases outside gene matches: 4. There are 13 residues in the CDR3. CDR1 and CDR2 from the germline V gene are MNHEY and SVGAGI.